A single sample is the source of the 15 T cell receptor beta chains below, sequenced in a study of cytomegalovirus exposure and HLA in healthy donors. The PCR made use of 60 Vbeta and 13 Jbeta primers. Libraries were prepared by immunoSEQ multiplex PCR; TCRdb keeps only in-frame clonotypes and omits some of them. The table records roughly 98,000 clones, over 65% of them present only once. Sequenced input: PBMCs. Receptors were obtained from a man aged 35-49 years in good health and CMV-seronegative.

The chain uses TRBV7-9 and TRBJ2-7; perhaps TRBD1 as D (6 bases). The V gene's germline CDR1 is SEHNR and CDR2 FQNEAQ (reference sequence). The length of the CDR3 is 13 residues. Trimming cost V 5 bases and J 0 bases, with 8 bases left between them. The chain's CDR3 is CASSARGSYEQYF. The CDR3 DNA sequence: TGTGCCAGCAGCGCCAGGGGCTCCTACGAGCAGTACTTC.

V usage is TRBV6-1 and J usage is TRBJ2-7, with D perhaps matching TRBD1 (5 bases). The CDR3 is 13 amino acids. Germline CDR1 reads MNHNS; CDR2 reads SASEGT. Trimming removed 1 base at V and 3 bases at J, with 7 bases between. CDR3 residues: CASSEEGLYEQYF. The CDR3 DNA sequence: TGTGCCAGCAGTGAAGAGGGGCTCTACGAGCAGTACTTC.

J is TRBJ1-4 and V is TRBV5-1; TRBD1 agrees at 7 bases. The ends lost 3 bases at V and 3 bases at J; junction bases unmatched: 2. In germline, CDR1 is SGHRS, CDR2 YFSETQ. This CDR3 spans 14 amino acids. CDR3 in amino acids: CASSYRGPNEKLFF. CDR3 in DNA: TGCGCCAGCAGCTACAGGGGCCCTAATGAAAAACTGTTTTTT.

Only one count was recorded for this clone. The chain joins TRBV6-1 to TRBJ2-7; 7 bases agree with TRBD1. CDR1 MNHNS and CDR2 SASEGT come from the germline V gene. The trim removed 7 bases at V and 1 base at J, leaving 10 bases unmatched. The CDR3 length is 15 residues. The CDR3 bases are TGTGCCAGCAACTTCCGGGGCAGGGGGTCCTACGAGCAGTACTTC. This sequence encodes CASNFRGRGSYEQYF.

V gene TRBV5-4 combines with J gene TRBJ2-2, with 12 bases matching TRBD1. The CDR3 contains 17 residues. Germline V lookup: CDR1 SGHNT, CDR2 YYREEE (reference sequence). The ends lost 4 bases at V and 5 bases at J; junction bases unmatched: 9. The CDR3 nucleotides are TGTGCCAGCAGCCAACCGGGACAGGGGGCAGTGACCGGGGAGCTGTTTTTT. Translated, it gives CASSQPGQGAVTGELFF.

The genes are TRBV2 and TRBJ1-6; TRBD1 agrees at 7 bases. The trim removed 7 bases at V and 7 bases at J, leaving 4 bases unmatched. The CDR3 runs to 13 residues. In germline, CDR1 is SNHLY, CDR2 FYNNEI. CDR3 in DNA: TGTGCCAGCATAGACAGGGAAAATTCACCCCTCCACTTT. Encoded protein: CASIDRENSPLHF.

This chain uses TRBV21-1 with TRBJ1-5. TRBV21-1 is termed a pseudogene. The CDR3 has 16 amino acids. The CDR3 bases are TGTGCCAGCAGCAAAGAAGAAGGAGGAGGCAATCAGCCCCAGCATTTT. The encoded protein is CASSKEEGGGNQPQHF.

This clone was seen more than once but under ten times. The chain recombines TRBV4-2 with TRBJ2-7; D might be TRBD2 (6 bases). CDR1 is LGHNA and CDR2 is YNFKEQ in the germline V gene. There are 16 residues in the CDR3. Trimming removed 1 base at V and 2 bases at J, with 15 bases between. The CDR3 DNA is TGTGCCAGCAGCCAAGGGGTAGCGGATGCCACCTACGAGCAGTACTTC. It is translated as CASSQGVADATYEQYF.

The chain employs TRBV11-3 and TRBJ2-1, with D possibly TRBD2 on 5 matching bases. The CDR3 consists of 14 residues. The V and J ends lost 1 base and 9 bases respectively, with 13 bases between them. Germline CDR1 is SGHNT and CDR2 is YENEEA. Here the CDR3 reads CASSLGASSGEQFF. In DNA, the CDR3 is TGTGCCAGCAGCTTAGGGGCTAGCTCGGGTGAGCAGTTCTTC.

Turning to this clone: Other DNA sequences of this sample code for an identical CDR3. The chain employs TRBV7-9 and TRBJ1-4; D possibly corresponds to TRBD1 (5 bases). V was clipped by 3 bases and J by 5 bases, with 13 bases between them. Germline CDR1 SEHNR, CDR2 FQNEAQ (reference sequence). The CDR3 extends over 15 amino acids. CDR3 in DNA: TGTGCCAGCAGCTTCTTACAGGTGACCAATGAAAAACTGTTTTTT. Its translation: CASSFLQVTNEKLFF.

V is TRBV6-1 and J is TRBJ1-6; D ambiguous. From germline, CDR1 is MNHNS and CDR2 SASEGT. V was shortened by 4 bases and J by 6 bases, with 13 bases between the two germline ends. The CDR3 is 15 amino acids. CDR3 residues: CASSASDSGNSPLHF. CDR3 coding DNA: TGTGCCAGCAGTGCATCGGACTCGGGTAATTCACCCCTCCACTTT.

In nucleotides, the CDR3 is TGTGCCAGCAGCTTACGGGGGGCGAATTCACCCCTCCACTTT. It encodes CASSLRGANSPLHF. V and J are TRBV7-2 and TRBJ1-6; a possible D gene is TRBD1 (6 bases). This CDR3 has 14 residues. V lost 2 bases to trimming and J lost 7 bases, with 9 bases between them. Looked up from germline, CDR1 is SGHTA and CDR2 is FQGNSA.

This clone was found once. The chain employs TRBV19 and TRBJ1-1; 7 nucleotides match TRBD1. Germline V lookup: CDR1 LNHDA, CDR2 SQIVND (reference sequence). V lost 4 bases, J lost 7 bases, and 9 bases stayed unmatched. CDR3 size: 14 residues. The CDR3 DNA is TGTGCCAGTAGTACTATACAGGGGTCGGATGAAGCTTTCTTT. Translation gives CASSTIQGSDEAFF.

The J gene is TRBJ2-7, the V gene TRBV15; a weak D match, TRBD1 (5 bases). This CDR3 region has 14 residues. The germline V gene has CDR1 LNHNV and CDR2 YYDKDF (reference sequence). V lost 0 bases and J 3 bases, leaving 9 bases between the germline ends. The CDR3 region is CATSRDRTGYEQYF. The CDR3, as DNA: TGTGCCACCAGCAGAGATCGAACAGGCTACGAGCAGTACTTC.

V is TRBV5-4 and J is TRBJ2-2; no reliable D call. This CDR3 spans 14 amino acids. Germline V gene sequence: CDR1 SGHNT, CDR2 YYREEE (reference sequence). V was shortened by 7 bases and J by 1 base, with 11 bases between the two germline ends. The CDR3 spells CASLNGENTGELFF. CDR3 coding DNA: TGTGCCAGCCTGAACGGAGAGAACACCGGGGAGCTGTTTTTT.